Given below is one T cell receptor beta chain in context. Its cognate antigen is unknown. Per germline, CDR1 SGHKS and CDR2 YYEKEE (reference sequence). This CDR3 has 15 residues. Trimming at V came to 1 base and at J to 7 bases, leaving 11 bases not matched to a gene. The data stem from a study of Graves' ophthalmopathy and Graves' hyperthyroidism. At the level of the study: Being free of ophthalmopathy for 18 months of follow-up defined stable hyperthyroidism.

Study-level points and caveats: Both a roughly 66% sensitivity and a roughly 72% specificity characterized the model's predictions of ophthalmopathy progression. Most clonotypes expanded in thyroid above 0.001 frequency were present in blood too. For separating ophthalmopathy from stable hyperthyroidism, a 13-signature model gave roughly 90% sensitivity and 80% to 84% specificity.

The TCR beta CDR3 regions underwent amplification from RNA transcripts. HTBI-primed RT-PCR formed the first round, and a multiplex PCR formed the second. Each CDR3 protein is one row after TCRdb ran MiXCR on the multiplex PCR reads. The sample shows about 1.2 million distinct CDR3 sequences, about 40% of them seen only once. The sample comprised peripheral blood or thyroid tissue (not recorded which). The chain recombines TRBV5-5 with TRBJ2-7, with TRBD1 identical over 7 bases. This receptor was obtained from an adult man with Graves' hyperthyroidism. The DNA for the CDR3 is TGTGCCAGCAGCTTGTCAGGGGGACCTTTATTTGAGCAGTACTTC. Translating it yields CASSLSGGPLFEQYF.